Below, one T cell receptor (beta chain) is given with its context. Antigen: not known. These data belong to a study of human T cells and chemical hapten exposure. The wider study: Per-sample TCR yield variation was attributed mainly to small pooled library volume differences. Overall study findings and caveats: Against controls, expanded TCRs gave rise to significantly more large CDR3 similarity clusters.

Germline lookup yields CDR1 MDHEN and CDR2 SYDVKM. The CDR3 runs 14 residues. V was cut by 3 bases and J by 6 bases, with 12 bases left in between. TCRdb reprocessed the RACE reads with MiXCR, giving one entry per CDR3 protein. The table records about 400,000 distinct CDR3 sequences, 6% to 7% of them present only once. This sample's time point: patch test 2, 6 weeks after DPC sensitization. Specified treatment: therapeutic diphenylcyclopropenone sensitization with weekly scalp DPC. Total RNA was extracted from unfractionated whole blood. The receptor was derived from a woman between 18 and 29 years old with alopecia areata. Some clones in this sample may be carry-over from other donors' samples. The chain couples TRBV28 to TRBJ2-1, with D uncertain. This material consisted of whole blood, taken in connection with sensitization to the hapten diphenylcyclopropenone (DPC). CDR3 sequence: CASSFLRNPNEQFF. In DNA, the CDR3 is TGTGCCAGCAGTTTTTTAAGAAACCCCAATGAGCAGTTCTTC.